This TCR beta chain is from a study of neoadjuvant anti-PD-1 for oral cavity cancer. The study's findings and limits: Pretreatment Treg/Th17 ratio correlated inversely with post-treatment tumor clonality. With three patients per group, TCR findings need larger cohorts.

Germline V lookup: CDR1 SNHLY, CDR2 FYNNEI. Trimming stripped 7 bases from V and 2 bases from J, with 11 bases between. The CDR3 covers 14 residues. Clones were read by immunoSEQ multiplex PCR, and TCRdb kept only the in-frame ones, dropping some. This sample has 72,000 or so clones, with approximately 82% found just once. A note on this clone: No antigen is known for it.

The clonotype originates from a person aged 35 to 85 with oral cavity squamous cell carcinoma. The rearrangement links TRBV2 to TRBJ1-4; D gene ambiguous. This material consisted of PBMCs, taken before nivolumab (anti-PD-1) treatment. CDR3 in amino acids: CASTLTPTNEKLFF. The CDR3 DNA follows: TGTGCCAGCACCCTAACACCGACTAATGAAAAACTGTTTTTT.